This record covers a single T cell receptor beta chain. The antigen is unknown. The data originate from a study of T cell responses to AZD1222 COVID-19 vaccine. Findings and caveats of the study: The study identified only 6 or 7 AZD1222 recipients as seropositive at baseline.

CDR3 length: 15 amino acids. The germline V gene encodes CDR1 MNHEY and CDR2 SVGAGI. Trimming left V 0 bases short and J 0 bases short, with 9 bases between. Clones were read by immunoSEQ multiplex PCR, and TCRdb kept only the in-frame ones, dropping some. Here the sample spans 150,000 to 200,000 clones, about nine tenths being singletons. Material: peripheral blood, obtained on day 0 of MenACWY control vaccination. The receptor was isolated from an adult in good health. The rearrangement uses TRBV6-5 and TRBJ2-7, with no clear D. The CDR3 nucleotides read TGTGCCAGCAGTTACTCGGGGTCCAACTCCTACGAGCAGTACTTC. It yields the protein CASSYSGSNSYEQYF.